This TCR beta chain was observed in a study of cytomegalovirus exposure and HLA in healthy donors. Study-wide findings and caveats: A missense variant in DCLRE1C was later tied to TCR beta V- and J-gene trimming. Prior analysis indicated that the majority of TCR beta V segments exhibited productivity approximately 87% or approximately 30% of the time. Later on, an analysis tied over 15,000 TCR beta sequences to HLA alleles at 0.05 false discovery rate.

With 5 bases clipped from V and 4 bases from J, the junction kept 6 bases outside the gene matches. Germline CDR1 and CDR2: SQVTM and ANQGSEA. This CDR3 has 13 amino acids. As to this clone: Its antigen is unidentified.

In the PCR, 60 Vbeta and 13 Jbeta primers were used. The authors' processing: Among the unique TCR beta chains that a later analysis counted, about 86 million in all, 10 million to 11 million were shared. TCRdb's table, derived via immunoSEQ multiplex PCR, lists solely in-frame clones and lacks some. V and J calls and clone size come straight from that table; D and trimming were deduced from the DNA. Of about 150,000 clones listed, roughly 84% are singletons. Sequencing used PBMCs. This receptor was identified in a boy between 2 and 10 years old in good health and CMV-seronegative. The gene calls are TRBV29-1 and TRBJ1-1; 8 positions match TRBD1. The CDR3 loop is CSVQGARTTEAFF. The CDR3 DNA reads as TGCAGCGTTCAGGGGGCACGGACCACTGAAGCTTTCTTT. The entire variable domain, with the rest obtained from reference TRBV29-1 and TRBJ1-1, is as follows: SAVISQKPSRDICQRGTSLTIQCQVDSQVTMMFWYRQQPGQSLTLIATANQGSEATYESGFVIDKFPISRPNLTFSTLTVSNMSPEDSSIYLCSVQGARTTEAFFGQGTRLTVV.